This T cell receptor (beta chain) stems from a study of T cells in women clearing cervical HPV infection. About the research overall: Blood came at first lesion visit for cases, post-clearance for controls.

CDR1 is SGHNT and CDR2 is YYREEE in the germline V gene (reference sequence). The CDR3 contains 15 residues. Unmatched junction bases numbered 11, after V lost 6 bases and J lost 9 bases. Concerning this clone itself: The CDR3 end is not reached by the read, which stops 3 residues before it; the germline J gene fills it in.

The method was immunoSEQ multiplex PCR; TCRdb's version includes in-frame clones alone and lacks a portion of them. This table holds some 20,000 clones. This TCR was sampled from a woman aged 18 to 69 with a cervical HPV16 infection that either progressed to CIN3+ or cleared (not recorded which). Sequencing was performed on blood buffy coat. The chain is built from TRBV5-4 and TRBJ2-1; TRBD2 agrees at 11 bases. CDR3 protein: CASNYLSGGAGEQFF. The sequenced part of the CDR3 DNA is TGTGCCAGCAACTATCTTAGCGGGGGGGCGGGTGAG. Drawing the rest from reference TRBV5-4 and TRBJ2-1, the complete variable domain is ETGVTQSPTHLIKTRGQQVTLRCSSQSGHNTVSWYQQALGQGPQFIFQYYREEENGRGNFPPRFSGLQFPNYSSELNVNALELDDSALYLCASNYLSGGAGEQFFGPGTRLTVL.